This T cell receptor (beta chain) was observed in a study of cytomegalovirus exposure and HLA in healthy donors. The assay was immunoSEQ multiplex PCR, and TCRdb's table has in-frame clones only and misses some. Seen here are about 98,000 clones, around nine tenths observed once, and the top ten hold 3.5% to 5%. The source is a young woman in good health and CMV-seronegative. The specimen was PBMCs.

The CDR3 region has the DNA TGTGCCAGCAGGACTCCGGGTGGCTACACCTTC. Its translation: CASRTPGGYTF. This sequence joins TRBV6-5 and TRBJ1-2; D call uncertain. The length of the CDR3 is 11 residues. Germline V gene data show CDR1 as MNHEY and CDR2 as SVGAGI. With 6 bases removed from V and 7 bases from J, the gap between germline ends came to 9 bases.